The entry below gives a single TCR beta chain sequence along with its context. Germline V gives CDR1 SGHAT, CDR2 FQDESV (reference sequence). The CDR3 has 16 residues. The ends were cut back, 10 bases at V and 4 bases at J, with 25 bases in the middle. Some clones are missing from TCRdb's copy, which holds only in-frame ones; the method was immunoSEQ multiplex PCR. The repertoire consists of about 79,000 clones, with around 92% occurring once and the leading ten covering approximately 11%. The data belong to a study of OX40 agonist ivuxolimab in advanced cancers. As for the study in general: Cohort: roughly 79% men, mean age around 55, aged roughly 23 to 90.

The sequence derives from an adult with an advanced solid tumor such as melanoma, head and neck, liver or kidney cancer. The material sequenced was CD4+ or CD8+ T cells sorted from blood, taken in a trial of the OX40 agonist ivuxolimab. This chain joins TRBV11-1 and TRBJ2-5, with D perhaps matching TRBD1 or TRBD2 (5 bases each). The CDR3 loop reads CAIGAGMMLLGETQYF. CDR3 sequence (DNA): TGTGCCATCGGGGCAGGGATGATGTTGTTAGGAGAGACCCAGTACTTC.